The present T cell receptor (beta chain) was sequenced within a study of blood T cell repertoires in COVID-19. Study in general: T cells, B-cell-depleted T cells, or PBMCs supplied cDNA or gDNA.

Per the original methods: Quantification of nucleated cells was approximated via reference gene primer amplification. The table came from immunoSEQ multiplex PCR; TCRdb's copy has only in-frame clones and leaves some out. The V and J calls and clone size are taken from that table; D and trimming were inferred from the DNA. The repertoire holds approximately 23,000 clones, with about 90% as singletons. Material for sequencing was peripheral blood. The receptor's source is a woman aged 80 or over with active COVID-19.

CDR3 loop: CASSLYASGDYEQYF. In nucleotides, the CDR3 is TGTGCCAGCAGTTTATATGCTAGCGGGGACTACGAGCAGTACTTC. The rearrangement joins TRBV27 to TRBJ2-7, with 9 bases identical to TRBD2. The CDR3 has 15 residues. The V gene's germline CDR1 is MNHEY and CDR2 SMNVEV (reference sequence). V lost 1 base to trimming and J lost 3 bases; unmatched junction nucleotides: 4.